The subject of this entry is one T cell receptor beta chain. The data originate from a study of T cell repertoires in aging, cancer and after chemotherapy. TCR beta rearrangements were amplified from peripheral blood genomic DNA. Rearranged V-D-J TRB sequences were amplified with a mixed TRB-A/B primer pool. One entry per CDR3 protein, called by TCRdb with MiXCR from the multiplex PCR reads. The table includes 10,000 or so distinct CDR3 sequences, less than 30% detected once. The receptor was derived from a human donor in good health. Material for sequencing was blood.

CDR3 in amino acids: CASSPPQGRGYTF. In DNA, the CDR3 is TGTGCCAGCAGTCCGCCCCAGGGGCGGGGCTACACCTTC. The chain combines TRBV28 with TRBJ1-2; tentatively, D is TRBD1 (6 bases). CDR3 length: 13 residues. The germline CDR1 and CDR2 sequences are MDHEN and SYDVKM. The germline V and J ends were trimmed by 5 bases and 8 bases, with 15 bases remaining between them.